The clone carrying this T cell receptor beta chain appeared a few times. The sample originates from a study of blood T cell repertoires in COVID-19. V lost 4 bases to trimming and J lost 3 bases; unmatched junction nucleotides: 12. The length of the CDR3 is 16 residues. Germline V lookup: CDR1 SGDLS, CDR2 YYNGEE. Authors' methods: The assay estimated nucleated cells by amplifying reference gene primers. Profiling relied on immunoSEQ multiplex PCR, and the TCRdb table lists in-frame clones only, not all of them. The D gene and trimming were derived from the DNA, and the V and J assignments and clone size from that table. The data contain about 260,000 clones, 70% to 90% of them singletons.

The rearrangement links TRBV9 to TRBJ2-7; 8 nucleotides agree with TRBD2. The sequenced sample was peripheral blood. This sequence was found in a man aged 55 to 69 who had recovered from COVID-19. DNA for the CDR3: TGTGCCAGCAGCCCTCTCGGGGGGGGACTAGTCTACGAGCAGTACTTC. The encoded protein is CASSPLGGGLVYEQYF. Full variable domain (missing parts from reference TRBV9 and TRBJ2-7): DSGVTQTPKHLITATGQRVTLRCSPRSGDLSVYWYQQSLDQGLQFLIQYYNGEERAKGNILERFSAQQFPDLHSELNLSSLELGDSALYFCASSPLGGGLVYEQYFGPGTRLTVT.